Listed below are T cell receptor beta chains from one sample, sequenced in a study of blood T cell repertoires in COVID-19. Data came from immunoSEQ multiplex PCR; TCRdb stores just in-frame clones and leaves some out. The repertoire holds 230,000 or so clones, with less than 90% as singletons. The sample was PBMCs or T cells enriched from blood (not recorded which). These receptors were collected from a woman under 40 who had recovered from COVID-19. The CDR3 runs from the conserved cysteine through the conserved F or W. The order of the fields is clone size, V gene, D gene, J gene, CDR3 protein, CDR3 DNA. D genes are given only for firm matches. Some rows mark clone size as missing; the rest say once, few, many or name a class of expanded clone.

once	TRBV6-2/TRBV6-3	-	TRBJ2-7	CASSYGVRGDEQYF	TGTGCCAGCAGTTACGGTGTAAGGGGCGACGAGCAGTACTTC
-	TRBV9	-	TRBJ1-3	CASRSGNTIYF	TGTGCCAGCAGGAGCGGAAACACCATATATTTT
-	TRBV12-5	-	TRBJ2-1	CASGSIGTEQFF	TGTGCTAGTGGAAGTATCGGGACAGAGCAGTTCTTC
few	TRBV19	TRBD1	TRBJ1-5	CASSGTASNQPQHF	TGTGCCAGTAGCGGGACAGCCAGTAATCAGCCCCAGCATTTT
-	TRBV7-9	-	TRBJ2-2	CASSLEEGPTGELFF	TGTGCCAGCAGCTTAGAGGAGGGTCCGACCGGGGAGCTGTTTTTT
-	TRBV29-1	-	TRBJ1-4	CSVGDINEKLFF	TGCAGCGTTGGCGACATAAATGAAAAACTGTTTTTT
once	TRBV3-1/TRBV3-2	TRBD2	TRBJ2-7	CASSQILAGGLGEQYF	TGTGCCAGCAGTCAGATTTTAGCGGGGGGTCTCGGCGAGCAGTACTTC
-	TRBV7-2	-	TRBJ1-6	CASSLPPSNSPLHF	TGTGCCAGCAGCCTTCCCCCGTCTAATTCACCCCTCCACTTT
-	TRBV2	TRBD1	TRBJ2-7	CASSEWNRGEQYF	TGTGCCAGCAGTGAATGGAACAGGGGCGAGCAGTACTTC
few	TRBV7-2	TRBD1	TRBJ1-1	CASSSTGGAYTEAFF	TGTGCCAGCAGCTCCACAGGGGGCGCGTACACTGAAGCTTTCTTT
once	TRBV12-3/TRBV12-4	-	TRBJ1-1	CASSFGPYTEAFF	TGTGCCAGCAGTTTTGGGCCCTACACTGAAGCTTTCTTT
-	TRBV23-1	TRBD1	TRBJ2-4	CASSAHRQGINIQYF	TGCGCCAGCAGTGCCCACCGACAGGGAATAAACATTCAGTACTTC
-	TRBV7-2	-	TRBJ1-2	CASAPGGSRGYGYTF	TGTGCCAGCGCCCCGGGGGGGTCGCGCGGCTATGGCTACACCTTC
once	TRBV3-1/TRBV3-2	TRBD1	TRBJ1-2	CASSQRFRTGEDYGYTF	TGTGCCAGCAGCCAACGTTTTAGGACAGGAGAAGATTATGGCTACACCTTC
once	TRBV7-2	-	TRBJ1-1	CASSSTLSGTSRPFF	TGTGCCAGCAGCTCGACCCTTAGCGGGACATCTCGTCCTTTCTTT
-	TRBV5-1	-	TRBJ2-2	CASSFTESTGELFF	TGCGCCAGCAGCTTCACTGAGAGCACCGGGGAGCTGTTTTTT
-	TRBV7-2	-	TRBJ2-1	CASSLSGGNEQFF	TGTGCCAGCAGCTTATCAGGGGGGAATGAGCAGTTCTTC
-	TRBV7-9	-	TRBJ1-2	CASSPTVQKGVTF	TGTGCCAGCAGCCCAACCGTACAGAAAGGGGTCACCTTC
-	TRBV5-1	TRBD1	TRBJ2-1	CASSLVGTGIGNEQFF	TGCGCCAGCAGCTTGGTGGGGACAGGGATTGGGAATGAGCAGTTCTTC
-	TRBV12-3/TRBV12-4	-	TRBJ1-1	CASSATGNEAFF	TGTGCCAGCAGTGCGACGGGTAATGAAGCTTTCTTT
-	TRBV15	-	TRBJ1-2	CATSTRDGGTYGYTF	TGTGCCACCAGCACGCGGGACGGGGGGACCTATGGCTACACCTTC
-	TRBV3-1/TRBV3-2	TRBD2	TRBJ2-1	CASSQGAGGYNEQFF	TGTGCCAGCAGCCAAGGAGCGGGGGGCTACAATGAGCAGTTCTTC
-	TRBV7-2	-	TRBJ2-1	CASSAGQPTFGSYNEQFF	TGTGCCAGCAGCGCGGGACAGCCCACCTTCGGCTCCTACAATGAGCAGTTCTTC
-	TRBV5-5	-	TRBJ1-3	CASSLPSSGNTIYF	TGTGCCAGCAGCTTGCCCAGCTCTGGAAACACCATATATTTT
-	TRBV6-5	TRBD1	TRBJ1-1	CASSYSRDRRSGEAFF	TGTGCCAGCAGTTACTCGAGGGACAGGAGATCCGGCGAAGCTTTCTTT
-	TRBV5-8	-	TRBJ1-2	CASSLLGGDYGYTF	TGTGCCAGCAGCTTGTTGGGGGGAGACTATGGCTACACCTTC
-	TRBV19	-	TRBJ1-1	CASSISVQMNTEAFF	TGTGCCAGTAGTATCTCAGTACAAATGAACACTGAAGCTTTCTTT
-	TRBV6-1	-	TRBJ1-4	CASSYRQAHEKLFF	TGTGCCAGCAGTTATCGACAGGCCCATGAAAAACTGTTTTTT
-	TRBV5-5	-	TRBJ1-6	CASSLAAGDHSPLHF	TGTGCCAGCAGCTTGGCGGCAGGGGACCATTCACCCCTCCACTTT
-	TRBV13	-	TRBJ1-1	CASRSGHNTEAFF	TGTGCCAGCAGATCGGGACACAACACTGAAGCTTTCTTT
-	TRBV19	-	TRBJ2-1	CASSMGASGNEQFF	TGTGCCAGTAGTATGGGGGCCTCAGGCAATGAGCAGTTCTTC
once	TRBV19	TRBD1	TRBJ2-7	CASRTRDSPYEQYF	TGTGCCAGTAGAACCCGGGACAGCCCCTACGAGCAGTACTTC
once	TRBV7-9	-	TRBJ1-2	CASSSTGWPVYGYTF	TGTGCCAGCAGCTCGACGGGTTGGCCGGTCTATGGCTACACCTTC
-	TRBV2	TRBD1	TRBJ1-2	CATMGQADLGYGYTF	TGTGCCACAATGGGACAGGCCGACCTCGGCTATGGCTACACCTTC
-	TRBV7-4	-	TRBJ2-1	CASSTPNPVPRHNEQFF	TGTGCCAGCAGCACCCCGAACCCCGTCCCTAGGCACAATGAGCAGTTCTTC
-	TRBV9	-	TRBJ2-5	CASSPRGTQETQYF	TGTGCCAGCAGCCCCCGAGGGACTCAAGAGACCCAGTACTTC
-	TRBV7-9	TRBD2	TRBJ2-1	CASSPLRSRTSYREQFF	TGTGCCAGCAGCCCTCTAAGATCTCGGACTAGCTATCGTGAGCAGTTCTTC
-	TRBV7-3	TRBD2	TRBJ2-3	CASSPNLAGGTDTQYF	TGTGCCAGCAGCCCTAACCTAGCGGGGGGCACAGATACGCAGTATTTT
-	TRBV6-5	TRBD1	TRBJ1-1	CTRGQGNTEAFF	TGTACCCGGGGACAGGGGAACACTGAAGCTTTCTTT
few	TRBV27	TRBD2	TRBJ2-7	CASKEGLGGEQYF	TGTGCCAGCAAGGAGGGCCTGGGGGGGGAGCAGTACTTC